This T cell receptor beta chain stems from a study of blood T cell repertoires in COVID-19. Looking at the study overall: The cDNA or gDNA used as material had been derived from T cells, B-cell-depleted T cells, or PBMCs.

Germline V gives CDR1 LNHDA, CDR2 SQIVND (reference sequence). The V end lost 7 bases, the J end lost 5 bases, and 16 bases lay between the germline ends. CDR3 length equals 14 residues. Donors in Cohort 3 who had recovered were those with two negative PCRs, healthcare professional clearance, or resolution of their symptoms. Study processing details: Estimated nucleated cell counts came from reference gene primer amplification. Profiling relied on immunoSEQ multiplex PCR, and the TCRdb table lists in-frame clones only, not all of them. The V and J calls and clone size were taken over from that table, and D and trimming were inferred from the DNA. The repertoire holds around 250,000 clones, 80% to 85% seen once, with more than 3% in the top ten.

The sample consisted of PBMCs or T cells enriched from blood (not recorded which). This sequence was found in a middle-aged man who had recovered from COVID-19. The chain carries TRBV19 and TRBJ2-3, with D perhaps matching TRBD1 (5 bases). The CDR3 here is CASTLGGAVDTQYF. The CDR3 DNA is TGTGCCAGTACCCTAGGTGGGGCGGTAGATACGCAGTATTTT.